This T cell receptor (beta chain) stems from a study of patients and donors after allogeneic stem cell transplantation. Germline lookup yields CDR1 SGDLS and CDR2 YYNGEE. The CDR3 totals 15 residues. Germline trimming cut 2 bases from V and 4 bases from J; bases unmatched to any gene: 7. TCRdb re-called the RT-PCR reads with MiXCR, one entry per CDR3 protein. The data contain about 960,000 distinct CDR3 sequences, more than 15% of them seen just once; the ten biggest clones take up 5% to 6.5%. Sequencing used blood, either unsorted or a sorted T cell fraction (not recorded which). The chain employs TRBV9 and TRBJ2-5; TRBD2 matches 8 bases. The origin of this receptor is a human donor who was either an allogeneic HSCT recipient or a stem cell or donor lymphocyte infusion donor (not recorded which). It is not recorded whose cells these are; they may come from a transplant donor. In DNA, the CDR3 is TGTGCCAGCAGCGTCGGGCCCGGGGGGGGAGAGACCCAGTACTTC. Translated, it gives CASSVGPGGGETQYF.